These 25 T cell receptor beta chains came from one sample sequenced in a study of T cell clonotyping in hematopoietic cell transplantation. Profiled with immunoSEQ multiplex PCR; TCRdb holds only in-frame clones, not every one. The sample lists under 20,000 clones; 86% were seen once. Time point in this sample: recipient sample about 28 days before transplant, after cytoreduction. The material sequenced was peripheral blood mononuclear cells, taken before stem cell transplant. Source of these receptors: a man between 50 and 59 years old with acute myeloid leukemia. Some clones in this sample may be carry-over from other donors' samples.

The chain employs TRBV6-6 and TRBJ2-7, with D tentatively TRBD1 (5 bases). Germline values: CDR1 MNHNY, CDR2 SVGAGI (reference sequence). Trimming shortened V by 0 bases and J by 2 bases, and 11 bases separated the two germline ends. The CDR3 sequence is 15 residues long. The CDR3 reads CASSYSYRPAYEQYF. The CDR3 nucleotides are TGTGCCAGCAGTTACTCGTACAGGCCCGCCTACGAGCAGTACTTC.

The table lists this clone with a count of one. The chain carries TRBV27 and TRBJ1-4; D is undetermined. The germline V gene has CDR1 MNHEY and CDR2 SMNVEV (reference sequence). The CDR3 extends over 15 amino acids. With 4 bases removed from V and 4 bases from J, the gap between germline ends came to 13 bases. The CDR3 protein is CASSSVTENNEKLFF. CDR3 nucleotides: TGTGCCAGCAGTTCGGTGACTGAAAATAATGAAAAACTGTTTTTT. Full variable domain (remainder filled in from reference TRBV27 and TRBJ1-4): EAQVTQNPRYLITVTGKKLTVTCSQNMNHEYMSWYRQDPGLGLRQIYYSMNVEVTDKGDVPEGYKVSRKEKRNFPLILESPSPNQTSLYFCASSSVTENNEKLFFGSGTQLSVL.

V gene TRBV2 combines with J gene TRBJ1-2; D perhaps matches TRBD1 (6 bases). V dropped 3 bases and J dropped 3 bases, with 14 bases sitting between them. The CDR3 is 15 residues long. Germline-derived CDR1 and CDR2 are SNHLY and FYNNEI. CDR3 loop: CASSDPGQSYYGYTF. In DNA, the CDR3 is TGTGCCAGCAGTGATCCCGGACAGAGCTACTATGGCTACACCTTC.

This clone was picked up one time. The chain carries TRBV7-9 and TRBJ2-1; D gene ambiguous. Germline V gene lookup returns CDR1 SEHNR and CDR2 FQNEAQ (reference sequence). Trimming took off 1 base at V and 2 bases at J, with 6 bases between the two ends. CDR3 length: 14 residues. The CDR3 nucleotides read TGTGCCAGCAGCTTAGGACTTCCCTACAATGAGCAGTTCTTC. This encodes CASSLGLPYNEQFF.

The V gene is TRBV2, the J gene TRBJ1-4; D is unclear. V lost 6 bases and J lost 10, with 12 bases in between. Germline V CDR1 and CDR2: SNHLY, FYNNEI. CDR3 size: 12 residues. CDR3 region: CASSGSGGKLFF. CDR3 nucleotide sequence: TGTGCCAGCAGCGGGTCGGGAGGAAAACTGTTTTTT.

The chain carries TRBV5-6 and TRBJ1-1; D possibly corresponds to TRBD1 (6 bases). The CDR3 sequence is 16 residues long. CDR1 is SGHDT, CDR2 YYEEEE, per germline. V was cut by 0 bases and J by 0 bases, with 12 bases left in between. The CDR3 here is CASSLVGQLMNTEAFF. The CDR3 DNA follows: TGTGCCAGCAGCTTGGTAGGACAGCTAATGAACACTGAAGCTTTCTTT.

V gene TRBV6-5 combines with J gene TRBJ2-7; no reliable D call. CDR1 is MNHEY and CDR2 is SVGAGI in the germline V gene. The CDR3 covers 14 residues. The ends were cut back, 6 bases at V and 0 bases at J, with 12 bases in the middle. CDR3 bases: TGTGCCAGCAGCCCACACGAAAACTCCTACGAGCAGTACTTC. Its protein product is CASSPHENSYEQYF.

The V call is TRBV6-1, the J call TRBJ2-7; 9 bases are a match to TRBD2. The V segment lost 5 bases and the J segment 2 bases; nucleotides outside the gene matches: 7. The CDR3 is 15 residues long. The germline CDR1 and CDR2 sequences are MNHNS and SASEGT. This chain's CDR3 is CASSIAGVRPYEQYF. Here the CDR3 DNA reads TGTGCCAGCAGTATAGCGGGGGTGCGACCCTACGAGCAGTACTTC.

J is TRBJ1-4 and V is TRBV5-1; TRBD1 matches 7 bases. There are 14 residues in the CDR3. V was pared by 4 bases and J by 3 bases, with 3 bases of the junction left unmatched. Germline V gene lookup returns CDR1 SGHRS and CDR2 YFSETQ. The CDR3 region has the DNA TGCGCCAGCAGCCTGGACAGGCCTAATGAAAAACTGTTTTTT. This translates into CASSLDRPNEKLFF.

This clone has a single count. This chain links TRBV20-1 with TRBJ1-2; perhaps TRBD1 as D (5 bases). There are 9 residues in the CDR3. V lost 6 bases, J lost 8 bases, and 7 bases lay in between. Germline V CDR1 and CDR2: DFQATT, SNEGSKA (reference sequence). The CDR3 here is CSAEGGYTF. The CDR3 nucleotides are TGCAGTGCCGAGGGGGGCTACACCTTC.

The chain employs TRBV5-1 and TRBJ1-4; possibly TRBD1 for D (6 bases). CDR3 length equals 14 residues. V was cut by 4 bases and J by 11 bases, with 18 bases left in between. Germline V gene data show CDR1 as SGHRS and CDR2 as YFSETQ. The CDR3 sequence: CASSLNRAQEKLFF. For the CDR3, the DNA is TGCGCCAGCAGCCTTAACAGGGCCCAAGAGAAACTGTTTTTT.

V and J are TRBV2 and TRBJ2-7, with D unresolved. V dropped 8 bases and J dropped 7 bases, with 15 bases sitting between them. Germline V gene data show CDR1 as SNHLY and CDR2 as FYNNEI. The CDR3 contains 12 residues. CDR3 sequence (DNA): TGTGCCAGCCATTCTAGTTCAGAGGAGCAGTACTTC. Its translation: CASHSSSEEQYF.

The CDR3 nucleotides are TGTGCCAGTAGTATCGTCGGGACAGCCCAGAACACTGAAGCTTTCTTT. It translates to CASSIVGTAQNTEAFF. The chain has TRBV19 and TRBJ1-1, with 7 nucleotides matching TRBD1. V lost 3 bases to trimming and J lost 1 base; unmatched junction nucleotides: 8. CDR1 and CDR2 (germline): LNHDA, SQIVND (reference sequence). This CDR3 has 16 amino acids.

The rearrangement uses TRBV27 and TRBJ2-7; D unclear. The CDR3 sequence is 15 residues long. V was cut by 6 bases and J by 0 bases, with 15 bases left in between. The germline gives CDR1 MNHEY, CDR2 SMNVEV (reference sequence). Written as DNA, the CDR3 is TGTGCCAGCAGGCGGCAGGCCAACCCCTCCTACGAGCAGTACTTC. Translating gives CASRRQANPSYEQYF.

The chain links TRBV7-6 to TRBJ2-1, with D maybe TRBD2 (7 bases). The V end was cut by 7 bases, the J end by 5 bases, with 18 bases between. Germline CDR1 is SGHVS and CDR2 is FNYEAQ. CDR3 length equals 15 residues. CDR3 in DNA: TGTGCCAGCACCTGGGGAGGGGGGCGCCACAATGAGCAGTTCTTC. Amino acid sequence: CASTWGGGRHNEQFF.

The chain employs TRBV27 and TRBJ1-2; the D gene is possibly TRBD1 (6 bases). This CDR3 has 14 residues. Trimming took 2 bases from V and 6 from J, leaving 13 bases between them. Germline CDR1 MNHEY, CDR2 SMNVEV (reference sequence). The CDR3 nucleotides are TGTGCCAGCAGTTTACAGGGGAGACCCCATGGCTACACCTTC. This translates into CASSLQGRPHGYTF.

The V gene is TRBV19, the J gene TRBJ1-4; D is unclear. This CDR3 spans 15 amino acids. CDR1 and CDR2 (germline): LNHDA, SQIVND (reference sequence). The V end lost 5 bases, the J end lost 7 bases, and 17 bases lay between the germline ends. CDR3 loop: CASSSSAVNGEKLFF. Here the CDR3 DNA reads TGTGCCAGTAGTTCCTCAGCGGTTAATGGTGAAAAACTGTTTTTT.

The rearrangement joins TRBV7-2 to TRBJ2-3; no firm D call. The CDR3 covers 14 residues. Germline V gene lookup returns CDR1 SGHTA and CDR2 FQGNSA. V dropped 6 bases and J dropped 2 bases, with 12 bases sitting between them. Here the CDR3 DNA reads TGTGCCAGCAGGCCTGGACCGATCACAGATACGCAGTATTTT. Its protein product is CASRPGPITDTQYF.

The rearrangement joins TRBV7-3 to TRBJ1-1; D uncertain. CDR1 is SGHTA and CDR2 is FQGTGA in the germline V gene. CDR3 length: 13 amino acids. Trimming cost V 11 bases and J 12 bases, with 25 bases left between them. The CDR3 bases are TGTGCCTCCAGCTTGGGCCCTCTAACCCCAACTTTCTTT. Translated, it gives CASSLGPLTPTFF.

This clone appeared once. V and J are TRBV4-2 and TRBJ2-2, with 13 bases identical to TRBD2. CDR1 and CDR2 (germline): LGHNA, YNFKEQ. With V trimmed by 1 base and J by 7 bases, 0 bases remained unmatched. CDR3 length equals 15 residues. CDR3 in DNA: TGTGCCAGCAGCCAAGGACTAGCGGGGGGCGGGGAGCTGTTTTTT. Its protein is CASSQGLAGGGELFF.

This clone was found once. This rearrangement joins TRBV19 to TRBJ2-7; D gene unclear. This CDR3 contains 12 residues. Germline V gives CDR1 LNHDA, CDR2 SQIVND (reference sequence). V gave up 1 base and J gave up 2 bases, with 3 bases separating them. CDR3 amino acids: CASSIGPYEQYF. CDR3 bases: TGTGCCAGTAGTATAGGACCCTACGAGCAGTACTTC. Supplemented by reference TRBV19 and TRBJ2-7, the full variable domain reads DGGITQSPKYLFRKEGQNVTLSCEQNLNHDAMYWYRQDPGQGLRLIYYSQIVNDFQKGDIAEGYSVSREKKESFPLTVTSAQKNPTAFYLCASSIGPYEQYFGPGTRLTVT.

This chain links TRBV28 with TRBJ1-2; the D gene is possibly TRBD1 (6 bases). The CDR3 runs to 12 residues. V was shortened by 10 bases and J by 5 bases, with 14 bases between the two germline ends. CDR1 and CDR2 from the germline V gene are MDHEN and SYDVKM. The CDR3 DNA reads as TGTGCCACACAGGGAGTATCTTATGGCTACACCTTC. This gives the protein CATQGVSYGYTF.

The chain joins TRBV15 to TRBJ1-2; tentative D call: TRBD1 (6 bases). V lost 0 bases, J lost 7 bases, and 9 bases lay in between. The CDR3 totals 13 residues. Germline V gives CDR1 LNHNV, CDR2 YYDKDF (reference sequence). Here the CDR3 reads CATSRDVGGGYTF. The DNA for the CDR3 is TGTGCCACCAGCAGAGACGTAGGGGGTGGCTACACCTTC.

The chain couples TRBV7-9 to TRBJ1-2; 9 bases are a match to TRBD1. The CDR3 consists of 17 residues. With V trimmed by 2 bases and J by 6 bases, 13 bases remained unmatched. The germline V gene encodes CDR1 SEHNR and CDR2 FQNEAQ (reference sequence). In nucleotides, the CDR3 is TGTGCCAGCAGCTTATCCCTACAAACAGGGGGCGGAAATGGCTACACCTTC. The encoded protein is CASSLSLQTGGGNGYTF.

The chain uses TRBV10-3 and TRBJ1-3; D uncertain. V shed 0 bases and J shed 3 bases, with 12 bases lying between them. The germline gives CDR1 ENHRY, CDR2 SYGVKD. The CDR3 is made up of 16 amino acids. DNA for the CDR3: TGTGCCATCAGTGAGTCAACACCCACGGTTGGAAACACCATATATTTT. Translated: CAISESTPTVGNTIYF.